This note documents a single T cell receptor beta chain sequence. The record originates from a study of blood T cell repertoires in COVID-19. Using immunoSEQ multiplex PCR, the repertoire was profiled, and TCRdb retains in-frame clones only, with some absent. The sample contains 300,000 to 400,000 clones, 85% of which appear only once. The sample taken for sequencing was peripheral blood. This receptor was taken from a human donor in a cohort sampled during active COVID-19.

CDR3 coding DNA: TGTGCCAGCAGTTTATCGCCACAGAGCTCCTACGAGCAGTACTTC. Translated, it gives CASSLSPQSSYEQYF. The chain joins TRBV27 to TRBJ2-7, with D unclear. The CDR3 length is 15 residues. In germline, CDR1 is MNHEY, CDR2 SMNVEV (reference sequence). V was pared by 0 bases and J by 0 bases, with 9 bases between.